This record concerns one TCR beta chain sequence. Its antigen is unidentified. The read ends 3 residues shy of where the CDR3 ends; the end is completed using the germline J gene. Prevalent HPV16 infections were excluded; only incident single HPV16 infections included. This CDR3 has 13 amino acids. V gave up 4 bases and J gave up 4 bases, with 10 bases separating them. Germline V CDR1 and CDR2: SGHVS, FNYEAQ. Produced via immunoSEQ multiplex PCR; TCRdb's table is partial and in-frame only. The record lists 20,000 to 25,000 clones, of which the ten most abundant hold more than 9%. This entry is derived from a study of T cells in women clearing cervical HPV infection. The study's findings and limits: Timing of associations relative to infection is unclear; T-cell subsets were not isolated. Cases and controls were distinguished at AUC 0.83 by richness and V genes.

The sequence was collected from a woman between 18 and 70 years old with a cervical HPV16 infection that either progressed to CIN3+ or cleared (not recorded which). The J gene is TRBJ1-2, the V gene TRBV7-6; D not resolved. Sequences were obtained from blood buffy coat. This CDR3 reads CASSSISSYGYTF. The covered CDR3 bases are TGTGCCAGCAGCTCCATTAGCTCCTATGGC.